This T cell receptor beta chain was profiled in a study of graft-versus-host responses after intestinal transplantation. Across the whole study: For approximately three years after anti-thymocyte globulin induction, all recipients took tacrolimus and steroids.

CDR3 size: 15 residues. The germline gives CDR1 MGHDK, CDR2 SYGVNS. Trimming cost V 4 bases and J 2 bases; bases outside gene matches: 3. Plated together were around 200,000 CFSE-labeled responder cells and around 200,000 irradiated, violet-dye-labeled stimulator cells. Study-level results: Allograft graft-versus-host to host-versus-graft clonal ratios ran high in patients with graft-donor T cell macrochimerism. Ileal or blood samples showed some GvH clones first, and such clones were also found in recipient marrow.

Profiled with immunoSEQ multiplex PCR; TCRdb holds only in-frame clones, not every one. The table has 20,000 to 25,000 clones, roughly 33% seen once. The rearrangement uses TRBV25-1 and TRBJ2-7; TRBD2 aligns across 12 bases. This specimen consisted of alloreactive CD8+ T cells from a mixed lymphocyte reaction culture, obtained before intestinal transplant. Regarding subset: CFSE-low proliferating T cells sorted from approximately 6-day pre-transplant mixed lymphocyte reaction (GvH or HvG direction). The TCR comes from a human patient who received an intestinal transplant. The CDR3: CASSVGLAGPYEQYF. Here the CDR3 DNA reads TGTGCCAGCAGTGTGGGACTAGCGGGTCCCTACGAGCAGTACTTC.